This T cell receptor (beta chain) came from a study of shared clonotypes between healthy human individuals. Trimming cost V 1 base and J 4 bases, with 10 bases left between them. The germline V gene encodes CDR1 MGHRA and CDR2 YSYEKL. The length of the CDR3 is 14 residues. Remarks on this clone: The antigen is undetermined.

Overall study results and limits: Donor scarcity curtailed the genetic and exposure-history diversity represented herein.

Using immunoSEQ multiplex PCR, the repertoire was profiled, and TCRdb retains in-frame clones only, with some absent. The sample shows 450,000 or so clones, approximately 80% of them seen only once. This TCR was recovered from a middle-aged woman in good health. Some clones in this sample may be carry-over from other donors' samples. Sequencing was carried out using PBMCs. The gene calls are TRBV4-1 and TRBJ1-1; D perhaps matches TRBD1 (6 bases). The CDR3 reads CASSQGSGVTEAFF. CDR3 coding DNA: TGCGCCAGCAGCCAAGGATCAGGGGTCACTGAAGCTTTCTTT.